This T cell receptor (beta chain) was observed in a study of T-cell reconstitution after alpha-beta-depleted transplantation in children. The CDR3 covers 14 residues. CDR1 and CDR2 from the germline V gene are SEHNR and FQNEAQ (reference sequence). V was clipped by 5 bases and J by 5 bases; unmatched bases: 3. Construction of the TCRbeta library involved unique molecular identifiers. From the PCR reads, TCRdb called clonotypes with MiXCR, one entry per CDR3 protein. The sample has about 110,000 distinct CDR3 sequences, around 6.4% seen once. The specimen was PBMCs, mostly from graft donor cells, collected 360 days after TCRalphabeta/CD19-depleted stem cell transplant. The V call is TRBV7-9, the J call TRBJ2-3, with 11 bases aligning to TRBD1. The clonotype originates from a male patient between 2 and 10 years old who had a stem cell transplant for acute lymphoblastic leukemia, so the T cells may come from the graft donor. The CDR3 DNA reads as TGTGCCAGCAGCCCGGGACAGGGGGTAGATACGCAGTATTTT. Residues: CASSPGQGVDTQYF.